This record covers a single T cell receptor (beta chain). These data originate in a study of T cells in women clearing cervical HPV infection. The data were produced by immunoSEQ multiplex PCR, yet TCRdb's version contains in-frame clones alone and is incomplete. The ten most abundant clones cover under 40% of a sample with tens of thousands of clones. The sample taken for sequencing was blood buffy coat. This TCR was recovered from a woman aged 18 to 75 with a cervical HPV16 infection that either progressed to CIN3+ or cleared (not recorded which).

CDR3 bases read: TGTGCCAGCAGTGACACAAACACCGGGGAG. Its translation is CASSDTNTGE. The entire CDR3 protein is CASSDTNTGELFF. The chain joins TRBV6-4 to TRBJ2-2; D gene ambiguous. The sequence runs out 3 residues before the end of the CDR3; the remainder is reconstructed from the germline J gene. V dropped 2 bases and J dropped 2 bases, with 3 bases sitting between them. CDR3 size: 13 residues. Per germline, CDR1 MRHNA and CDR2 SNTAGT.